The 3 T cell receptor beta chains reported below all come from one sample, sequenced in a study of graft-versus-host responses after intestinal transplantation. Their antigen targets remain unknown. TCRdb keeps only in-frame clones here, not all; method: immunoSEQ multiplex PCR. Here the sample spans approximately 90,000 clones, around 93% being singletons. The sample was unstimulated CD8+ T cells sorted from spleen or lymph node cells, taken before transplant. These receptors originate from a human donor who was the organ donor for an intestinal transplant.

The count of this clone is one. The chain recombines TRBV27 with TRBJ1-1, with 8 bases identical to TRBD1. V was pared by 8 bases and J by 1 base, with 6 bases of the junction left unmatched. CDR3 size: 14 residues. Germline V gene data show CDR1 as MNHEY and CDR2 as SMNVEV (reference sequence). This CDR3 reads CASSDGTGNTEAFF. The CDR3 nucleotides are TGTGCCAGCTCAGACGGGACAGGGAACACTGAAGCTTTCTTT.

This sequence joins TRBV7-8 and TRBJ2-1; D unresolved. Deletions cut 1 base from V and 7 bases from J, with 17 bases between. CDR1 and CDR2 from the germline V gene are SGHVS and FQNEAQ. CDR3 length: 16 residues. The CDR3 sequence is CASSLGEVGLQNEQFF. The CDR3 DNA reads TGTGCCAGCAGCTTAGGTGAAGTCGGTTTACAAAATGAGCAGTTCTTC.

The V gene is TRBV4-1, the J gene TRBJ2-7; D unclear. This CDR3 has 15 amino acids. V was shortened by 4 bases and J by 2 bases, with 15 bases between the two germline ends. Germline V gene data show CDR1 as MGHRA and CDR2 as YSYEKL. The CDR3 bases are TGCGCCAGCAGCCGTAGTCTGGACGGTCCCTACGAGCAGTACTTC. Its protein is CASSRSLDGPYEQYF.